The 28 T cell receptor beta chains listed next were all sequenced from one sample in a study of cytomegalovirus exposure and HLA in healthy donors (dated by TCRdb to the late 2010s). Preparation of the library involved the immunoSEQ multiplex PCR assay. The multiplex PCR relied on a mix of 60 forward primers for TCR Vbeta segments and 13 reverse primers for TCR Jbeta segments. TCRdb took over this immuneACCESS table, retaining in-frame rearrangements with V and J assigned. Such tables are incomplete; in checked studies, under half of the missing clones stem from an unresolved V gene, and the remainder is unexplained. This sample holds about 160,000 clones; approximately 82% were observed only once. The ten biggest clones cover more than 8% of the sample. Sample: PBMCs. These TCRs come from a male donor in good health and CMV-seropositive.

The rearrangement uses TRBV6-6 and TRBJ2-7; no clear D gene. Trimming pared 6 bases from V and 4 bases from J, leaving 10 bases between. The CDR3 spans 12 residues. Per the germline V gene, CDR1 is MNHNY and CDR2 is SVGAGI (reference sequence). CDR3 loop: CASRRLTYEQYF. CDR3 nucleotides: TGTGCCAGCAGGAGACTTACTTACGAGCAGTACTTC.

The CDR3 sequence is CASSGGTNTEAFF. CDR3 coding DNA: TGTGCCAGCTCGGGAGGGACAAACACTGAAGCTTTCTTT. This chain links TRBV18 with TRBJ1-1; weak D call: TRBD1 (6 bases). V gave up 6 bases and J gave up 2 bases, with 10 bases separating them. This CDR3 contains 13 residues. Germline CDR1 reads KGHSH; CDR2 reads LQKENI. Filled out from reference TRBV18 and TRBJ1-1, the complete variable domain reads NAGVMQNPRHLVRRRGQEARLRCSPMKGHSHVYWYRQLPEEGLKFMVYLQKENIIDESGMPKERFSAEFPKEGPSILRIQQVVRGDSAAYFCASSGGTNTEAFFGQGTRLTVV.

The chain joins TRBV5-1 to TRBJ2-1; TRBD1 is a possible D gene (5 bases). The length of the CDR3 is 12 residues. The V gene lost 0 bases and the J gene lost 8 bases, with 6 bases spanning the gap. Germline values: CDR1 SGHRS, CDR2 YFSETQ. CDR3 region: CASSLEGYEQFF. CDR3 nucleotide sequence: TGCGCCAGCAGCTTGGAGGGGTATGAGCAGTTCTTC. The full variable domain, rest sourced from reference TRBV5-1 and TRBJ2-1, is KAGVTQTPRYLIKTRGQQVTLSCSPISGHRSVSWYQQTPGQGLQFLFEYFSETQRNKGNFPGRFSGRQFSNSRSEMNVSTLELGDSALYLCASSLEGYEQFFGPGTRLTVL.

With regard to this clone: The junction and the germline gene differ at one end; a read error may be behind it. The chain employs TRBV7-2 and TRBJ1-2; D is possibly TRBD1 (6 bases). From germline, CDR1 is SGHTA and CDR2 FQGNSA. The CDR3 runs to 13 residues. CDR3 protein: CASSSQKDSRRLF. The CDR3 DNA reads TGTGCCAGCAGCTCCCAAAAGGACAGCCGGAGACTCTTC.

The DNA of the CDR3 is TGCAGCGTAAGATATAACAGGGTGGGCTATAATGAGCAGTTCTTC. Residues: CSVRYNRVGYNEQFF. The chain combines TRBV29-1 with TRBJ2-1; perhaps TRBD1 as D (6 bases). Germline V gene data show CDR1 as SQVTM and CDR2 as ANQGSEA. Deletions cut 6 bases from V and 7 bases from J, with 22 bases between. The CDR3 has 15 amino acids.

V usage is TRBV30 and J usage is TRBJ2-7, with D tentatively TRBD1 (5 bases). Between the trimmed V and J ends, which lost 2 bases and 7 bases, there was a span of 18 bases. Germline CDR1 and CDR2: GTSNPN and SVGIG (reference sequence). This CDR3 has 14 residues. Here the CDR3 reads CAWSLPGHMREQYF. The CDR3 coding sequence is TGTGCCTGGAGTTTACCCGGACACATGAGGGAGCAGTACTTC.

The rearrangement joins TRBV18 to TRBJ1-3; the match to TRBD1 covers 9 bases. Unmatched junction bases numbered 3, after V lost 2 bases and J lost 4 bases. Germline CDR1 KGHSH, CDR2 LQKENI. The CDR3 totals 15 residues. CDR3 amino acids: CASSPTGGIGNTIYF. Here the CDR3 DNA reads TGTGCCAGCTCACCAACAGGGGGCATAGGAAACACCATATATTTT.

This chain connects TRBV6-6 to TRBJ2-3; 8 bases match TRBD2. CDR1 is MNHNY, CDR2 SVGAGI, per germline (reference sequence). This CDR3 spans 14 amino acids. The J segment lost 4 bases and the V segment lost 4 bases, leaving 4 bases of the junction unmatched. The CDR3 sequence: CASSSGGGSDTQYF. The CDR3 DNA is TGTGCCAGCAGTTCGGGCGGGGGGTCAGATACGCAGTATTTT.

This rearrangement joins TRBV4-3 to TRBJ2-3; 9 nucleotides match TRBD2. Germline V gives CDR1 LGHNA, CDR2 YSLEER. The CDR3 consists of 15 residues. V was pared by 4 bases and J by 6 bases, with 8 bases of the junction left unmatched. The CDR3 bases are TGCGCCAGCAGCCTGGCGGGAGGGCCGTACGATACGCAGTATTTT. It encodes CASSLAGGPYDTQYF.

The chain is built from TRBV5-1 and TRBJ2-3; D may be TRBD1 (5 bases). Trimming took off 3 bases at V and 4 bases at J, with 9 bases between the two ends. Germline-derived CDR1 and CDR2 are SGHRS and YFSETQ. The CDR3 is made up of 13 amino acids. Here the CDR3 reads CASSSGHPDTQYF. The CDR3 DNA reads TGCGCCAGCAGCTCCGGACACCCAGATACGCAGTATTTT.

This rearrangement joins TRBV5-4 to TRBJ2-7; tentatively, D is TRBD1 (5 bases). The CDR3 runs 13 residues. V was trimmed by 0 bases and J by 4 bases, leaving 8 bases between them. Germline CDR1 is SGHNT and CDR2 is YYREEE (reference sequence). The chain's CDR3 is CASSLAAGYEQYF. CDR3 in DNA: TGTGCCAGCAGCTTGGCCGCAGGGTACGAGCAGTACTTC.

The CDR3 coding sequence is TGCGCCAGCAGCTTCGCTCCCGGCGCGGCCACCTACGAGCAGTACTTC. Its translation: CASSFAPGAATYEQYF. The J gene is TRBJ2-7, the V gene TRBV5-1; D call uncertain. The CDR3 length is 16 residues. From germline, CDR1 is SGHRS and CDR2 YFSETQ. Trimming stripped 2 bases from V and 2 bases from J, with 17 bases between.

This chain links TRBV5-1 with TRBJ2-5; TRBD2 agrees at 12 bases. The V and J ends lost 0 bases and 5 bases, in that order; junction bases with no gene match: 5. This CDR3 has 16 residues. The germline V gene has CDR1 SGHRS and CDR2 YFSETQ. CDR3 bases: TGCGCCAGCAGCTTGGACGGACTAGCGGGGAGCGAGACCCAGTACTTC. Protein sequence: CASSLDGLAGSETQYF.

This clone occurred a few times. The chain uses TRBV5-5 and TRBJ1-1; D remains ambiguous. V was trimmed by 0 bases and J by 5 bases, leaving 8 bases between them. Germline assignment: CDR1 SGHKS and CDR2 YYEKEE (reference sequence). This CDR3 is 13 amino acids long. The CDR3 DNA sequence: TGTGCCAGCAGCTTGGGGGCCCAGACTGAAGCTTTCTTT. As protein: CASSLGAQTEAFF.

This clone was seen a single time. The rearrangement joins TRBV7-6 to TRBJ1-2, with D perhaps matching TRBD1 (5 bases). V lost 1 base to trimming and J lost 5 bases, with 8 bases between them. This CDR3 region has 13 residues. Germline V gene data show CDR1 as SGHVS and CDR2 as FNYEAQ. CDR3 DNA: TGTGCCAGCAGCTTAGAGGCAGGGTATGGCTACACCTTC. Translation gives CASSLEAGYGYTF.

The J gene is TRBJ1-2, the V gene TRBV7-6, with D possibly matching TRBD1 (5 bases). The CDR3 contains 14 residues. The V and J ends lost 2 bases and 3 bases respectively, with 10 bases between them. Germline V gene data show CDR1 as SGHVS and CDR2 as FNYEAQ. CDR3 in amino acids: CASSLLGTDYGYTF. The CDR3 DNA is TGTGCCAGCAGCTTATTGGGGACTGACTATGGCTACACCTTC.

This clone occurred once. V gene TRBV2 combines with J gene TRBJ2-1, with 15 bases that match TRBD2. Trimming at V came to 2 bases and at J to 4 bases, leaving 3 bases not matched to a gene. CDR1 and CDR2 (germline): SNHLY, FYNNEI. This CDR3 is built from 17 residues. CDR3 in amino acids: CASSETGLAGGYNEQFF. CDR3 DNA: TGTGCCAGCAGTGAAACGGGACTAGCGGGGGGTTACAATGAGCAGTTCTTC.

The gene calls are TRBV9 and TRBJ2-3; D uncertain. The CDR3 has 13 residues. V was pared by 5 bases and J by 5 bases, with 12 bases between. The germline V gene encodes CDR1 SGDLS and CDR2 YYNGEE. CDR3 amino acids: CASRAPSGDTQYF. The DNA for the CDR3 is TGTGCCAGCAGGGCCCCATCTGGAGATACGCAGTATTTT.

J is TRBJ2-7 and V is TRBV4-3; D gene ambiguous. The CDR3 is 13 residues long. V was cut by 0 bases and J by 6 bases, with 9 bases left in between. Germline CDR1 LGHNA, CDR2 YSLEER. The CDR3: CASSQDPVSEQYF. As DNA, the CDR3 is TGCGCCAGCAGCCAAGATCCCGTCTCCGAGCAGTACTTC.

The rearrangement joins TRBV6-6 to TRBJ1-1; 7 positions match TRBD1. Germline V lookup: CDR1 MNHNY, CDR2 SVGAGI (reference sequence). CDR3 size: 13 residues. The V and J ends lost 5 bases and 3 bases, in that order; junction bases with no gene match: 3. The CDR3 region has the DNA TGTGCCAGCAGTCCACAGGGGCACACTGAAGCTTTCTTT. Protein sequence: CASSPQGHTEAFF.

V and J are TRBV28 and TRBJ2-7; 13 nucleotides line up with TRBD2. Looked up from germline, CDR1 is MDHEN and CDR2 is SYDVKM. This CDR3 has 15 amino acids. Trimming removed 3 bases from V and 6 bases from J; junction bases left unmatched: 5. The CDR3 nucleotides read TGTGCCAGCAGTTTTGGAGGGACTAGCGGGATCGAGCAGTACTTC. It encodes CASSFGGTSGIEQYF.

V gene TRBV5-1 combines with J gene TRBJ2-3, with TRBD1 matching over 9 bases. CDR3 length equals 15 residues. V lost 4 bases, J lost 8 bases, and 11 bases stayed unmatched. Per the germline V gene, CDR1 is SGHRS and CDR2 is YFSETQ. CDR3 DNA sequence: TGCGCCAGCAGCACCACAGGGGGCAAGTTGGGTACGCAGTATTTT. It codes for CASSTTGGKLGTQYF.

CDR3 nucleotides: TGTGCCAGCAGCGTAGAGGGGGCGGGAGGGAGCGGTGAGCAGTTCTTC. Protein: CASSVEGAGGSGEQFF. This chain connects TRBV9 to TRBJ2-1, with 9 bases that match TRBD2. V gave up 0 bases and J gave up 9 bases; unmatched junction bases: 10. CDR3 length: 16 amino acids. Germline V gene lookup returns CDR1 SGDLS and CDR2 YYNGEE.

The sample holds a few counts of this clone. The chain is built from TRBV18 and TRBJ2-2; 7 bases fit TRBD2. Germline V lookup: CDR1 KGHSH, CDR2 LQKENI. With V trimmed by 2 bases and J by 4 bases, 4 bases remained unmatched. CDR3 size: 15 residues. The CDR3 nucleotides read TGTGCCAGCTCACCAGCGGGACTACCCACCGGGGAGCTGTTTTTT. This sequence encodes CASSPAGLPTGELFF.

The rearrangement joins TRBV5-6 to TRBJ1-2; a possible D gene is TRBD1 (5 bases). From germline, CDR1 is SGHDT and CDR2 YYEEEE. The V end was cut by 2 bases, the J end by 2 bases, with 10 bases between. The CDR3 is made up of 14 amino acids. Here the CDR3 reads CASSFSAGNYGYTF. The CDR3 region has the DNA TGTGCCAGCAGCTTTTCCGCAGGGAACTATGGCTACACCTTC.

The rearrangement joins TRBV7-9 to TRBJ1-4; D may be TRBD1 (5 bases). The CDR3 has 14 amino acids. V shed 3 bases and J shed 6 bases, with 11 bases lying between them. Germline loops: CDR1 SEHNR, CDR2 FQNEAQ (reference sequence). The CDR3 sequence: CASSFGQGDEKLFF. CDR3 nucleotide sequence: TGTGCCAGCAGCTTTGGGCAGGGTGATGAAAAACTGTTTTTT.

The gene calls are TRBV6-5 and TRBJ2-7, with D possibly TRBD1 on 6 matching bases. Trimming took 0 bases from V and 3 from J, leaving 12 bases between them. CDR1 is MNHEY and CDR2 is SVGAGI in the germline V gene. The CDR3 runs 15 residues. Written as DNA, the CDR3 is TGTGCCAGCAGTTACTCGGGACACTTAAGCTACGAGCAGTACTTC. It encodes CASSYSGHLSYEQYF.

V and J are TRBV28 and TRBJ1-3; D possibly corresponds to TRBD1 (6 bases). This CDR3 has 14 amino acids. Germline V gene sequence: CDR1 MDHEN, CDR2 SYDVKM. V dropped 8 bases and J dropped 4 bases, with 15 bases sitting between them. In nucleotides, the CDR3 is TGTGCCAGCCGGGACACCTTTACGGGAAACACCATATATTTT. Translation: CASRDTFTGNTIYF.